The T cell receptor beta chain under discussion was sequenced for a study of blood T cell repertoires in COVID-19. Study background: T cells, B-cell-depleted T cells, or PBMCs provided the cDNA or gDNA that served as material.

Germline V CDR1 and CDR2: LGHDT, YNNKEL (reference sequence). The CDR3 runs to 14 residues. The junction had 10 bases not matched to a gene; V was cut back by 8 bases and J by 4 bases. The assay was immunoSEQ multiplex PCR, and TCRdb's table has in-frame clones only and misses some. The data contain hundreds of thousands of clones, about 85% of them seen just once; the ten biggest clones take up roughly 0.7%. The clonotype originates from a man aged 35-49 years with acute or convalescent COVID-19. V is TRBV3-1 (or the pseudogene TRBV3-2) and J is TRBJ1-2; 7 bases agree with TRBD1. The sample taken for sequencing was peripheral blood. CDR3 sequence reads: CASGTTGKVYGYTF. The CDR3 DNA is TGTGCCAGCGGAACGACAGGGAAGGTCTATGGCTACACCTTC.